These T cell receptor beta chains were read from a single sample in a study of CD8 T cells in Susac syndrome. TCRdb reprocessed the immunoSEQ multiplex PCR reads with MiXCR, giving one entry per CDR3 protein. The repertoire holds about 180,000 distinct CDR3 sequences, with approximately 94% as singletons. Sequencing was done on a sample of CD4+ T cells from PBMCs. Source of these receptors: a human donor with multiple sclerosis. CDR3s include the opening cysteine and the closing phenylalanine or tryptophan. The D gene is left open where the match is weak. Not every row has a clone size; where given, it reads once, few, many or a size class.

TRBJ2-7 | NA | TRBV6-5 | NA | CASSYSKGEQYF | TGTGCCAGCAGTTACTCAAAAGGGGAGCAGTACTTC
TRBJ1-5 | NA | TRBV20-1 | NA | CSASGDNRFRQPQHF | TGCAGTGCTAGTGGCGACAACAGGTTCAGGCAGCCCCAGCATTTT
TRBJ2-5 | NA | TRBV3-1 | TRBD1 | CASSQVLGQGETQYF | TGTGCCAGCAGCCAAGTACTGGGACAGGGAGAGACCCAGTACTTC
TRBJ1-1 | NA | TRBV29-1 | NA | CSVQTVMNTEAFF | TGCAGCGTCCAGACAGTTATGAACACTGAAGCTTTCTTT
TRBJ2-1 | NA | TRBV7-3 | TRBD1 | CASSLQGAANNEQFF | TGTGCCAGCAGTTTACAGGGGGCGGCGAACAATGAGCAGTTCTTC
TRBJ2-3 | NA | TRBV4-2 | NA | CASSQGRGQVRLGTDTQYF | TGTGCCAGCAGCCAAGGGAGGGGGCAGGTCCGACTAGGCACAGATACGCAGTATTTT
TRBJ1-1 | NA | TRBV20-1 | NA | CSVPSGVAGAFF | TGCAGTGTCCCCTCAGGGGTGGCGGGAGCTTTCTTT
TRBJ2-5 | NA | TRBV11-1 | NA | CASSFESPTVQQGTQYF | TGTGCCAGCAGCTTTGAATCTCCGACAGTTCAACAGGGGACCCAGTACTTC
TRBJ1-5 | NA | TRBV5-1 | TRBD1 | CASSLGTANQPQHF | TGCGCCAGCAGCCTCGGGACAGCTAATCAGCCCCAGCATTTT
TRBJ2-1 | NA | TRBV30 | TRBD2 | CAWSVHLAGSSYNEQFF | TGTGCCTGGAGTGTCCACCTAGCGGGGTCCTCCTACAATGAGCAGTTCTTC
TRBJ2-4 | NA | TRBV28 | TRBD1 | CASSIIGQGVAKNIQYF | TGTGCCAGCAGTATCATAGGGCAGGGGGTTGCCAAAAACATTCAGTACTTC
TRBJ2-1 | NA | TRBV3-1 | TRBD2 | CASRQSSPGLAGGSSYNEQFF | TGTGCCAGCAGACAGTCCTCTCCGGGACTAGCGGGGGGGAGCTCCTACAATGAGCAGTTCTTC
TRBJ1-1 | NA | TRBV5-4 | NA | CASSIDKTEAFF | TGTGCCAGCAGTATTGACAAGACTGAAGCTTTCTTT
TRBJ2-7 | NA | TRBV18 | NA | CASSPGPDQEQYF | TGTGCCAGCTCACCAGGTCCAGACCAGGAGCAGTACTTC
TRBJ1-2 | NA | TRBV6-1 | NA | CASTRETGGFNYGYTF | TGTGCCAGCACGCGGGAGACAGGCGGCTTTAACTATGGCTACACCTTC
TRBJ2-7 | NA | TRBV6-5 | NA | CASSPGGTHEQYF | TGTGCCAGCAGCCCAGGGGGGACCCACGAGCAGTACTTC
TRBJ2-5 | NA | TRBV28 | NA | CASRPGTHTRETQYF | TGTGCCAGCAGACCCGGGACTCACACTAGGGAGACCCAGTACTTC
TRBJ1-2 | NA | TRBV9 | TRBD1 | CASSASYRGTNYGYTF | TGTGCCAGCAGCGCTAGCTACAGGGGCACTAACTATGGCTACACCTTC
TRBJ2-7 | NA | TRBV12-3/TRBV12-4 | NA | CASTNRGHEQYF | TGTGCCAGCACCAATCGGGGACACGAGCAGTACTTC
TRBJ1-4 | NA | TRBV29-1 | TRBD1 | CSVPGTVNEKLFF | TGCAGCGTTCCTGGGACAGTTAATGAAAAACTGTTTTTT
TRBJ2-2 | NA | TRBV5-1 | NA | CASSQTGGNTGELFF | TGCGCCAGCAGCCAGACAGGTGGGAACACCGGGGAGCTGTTTTTT
TRBJ2-3 | once | TRBV6-5 | NA | CASSSSGSVAQYF | TGTGCCAGCAGTTCAAGTGGCAGCGTCGCGCAGTATTTT
TRBJ2-1 | NA | TRBV12-3/TRBV12-4 | NA | CASSFVQDNEQFF | TGTGCCAGCAGTTTTGTCCAGGACAATGAGCAGTTCTTC
TRBJ2-1 | once | TRBV20-1 | TRBD2 | CSARDGGLAKDEQFF | TGCAGTGCTAGAGATGGGGGACTAGCGAAAGATGAGCAGTTCTTC
TRBJ2-7 | NA | TRBV11-2 | TRBD1 | CASRVPGQALEQYF | TGTGCCAGCAGGGTCCCGGGACAGGCTTTGGAGCAGTACTTC
TRBJ2-5 | NA | TRBV29-1 | NA | CSVPLGMGWEETQYF | TGCAGCGTACCCCTGGGGATGGGTTGGGAAGAGACCCAGTACTTC
TRBJ2-1 | NA | TRBV6-2/TRBV6-3 | NA | CASSPAGHRTQFF | TGTGCCAGCAGCCCAGCGGGACACCGGACCCAGTTCTTC
TRBJ1-5 | NA | TRBV2 | TRBD1 | CASSGDRDSNQPQHF | TGTGCCAGCAGTGGGGACAGGGATAGCAATCAGCCCCAGCATTTT
TRBJ2-1 | NA | TRBV3-1 | NA | CASSRTQRYNEQFF | TGTGCCAGCAGCCGTACACAGCGATACAATGAGCAGTTCTTC
TRBJ2-5 | NA | TRBV20-1 | TRBD2 | CSAQRGGLETQYF | TGCAGTGCACAGCGGGGGGGCCTGGAGACCCAGTACTTC
TRBJ1-5 | once | TRBV30 | NA | CAWSVIGVRGDQPQHF | TGTGCCTGGAGTGTAATCGGAGTCCGGGGGGATCAGCCCCAGCATTTT
TRBJ2-7 | NA | TRBV29-1 | TRBD1 | CSARGQAYEQYF | TGCAGCGCTAGGGGACAGGCCTACGAGCAGTACTTC
TRBJ1-2 | NA | TRBV12-3/TRBV12-4 | NA | CASTPRNRANYGYTF | TGTGCCAGCACCCCGCGTAACAGGGCGAACTATGGCTACACCTTC
TRBJ2-7 | few | TRBV11-2 | NA | CASSLGAAYEQYF | TGTGCCAGCAGCTTAGGGGCGGCCTACGAGCAGTACTTC